One and the same sample provided the 9 T cell receptor beta chains below, sequenced in a study of OX40 agonist ivuxolimab in advanced cancers. Libraries were made using the immunoSEQ multiplex PCR assay. Here the immuneACCESS table is served through TCRdb, limited to in-frame sequences with V and J called. Missing clones are a known gap in these copies; in checked studies unresolved V genes cover under half, and the rest lacks a known reason. The sample profile shows roughly 100,000 clones; almost 90% of them were found once. Around 0.15% of the sample goes to the ten largest clones. Here the sequenced sample was CD4+ or CD8+ T cells sorted from blood, taken in a trial of the OX40 agonist ivuxolimab. Receptor source: an adult with an advanced solid tumor such as melanoma, head and neck, liver or kidney cancer.

The V gene is TRBV5-6, the J gene TRBJ1-1, with a possible D match to TRBD1 (6 bases). Trimming removed 4 bases from V and 5 bases from J, with 12 bases in between. Germline V CDR1 and CDR2: SGHDT, YYEEEE. The CDR3 extends over 13 amino acids. CDR3 nucleotide sequence: TGTGCCAGCAGCCCCACAGGGAGGACTGAAGCTTTCTTT. Translated: CASSPTGRTEAFF.

The rearrangement links TRBV5-8 to TRBJ2-2, with 9 bases fitting TRBD1. Losses at the gene ends were 5 bases for V and 7 bases for J; bases not matched to a gene: 9. The germline gives CDR1 SGHTS, CDR2 YDEGEE. The CDR3 has 15 residues. CDR3 nucleotide sequence: TGTGCCAGCAGACCCGGGACAGGGATCGGCGGGGAGCTGTTTTTT. It yields the protein CASRPGTGIGGELFF.

The rearrangement uses TRBV6-6 and TRBJ2-3; no clear D. The ends were cut back, 7 bases at V and 7 bases at J, with 12 bases in the middle. CDR1 is MNHNY and CDR2 is SVGAGI in the germline V gene (reference sequence). CDR3 length: 12 amino acids. The CDR3 DNA reads TGTGCCAGCACCCCTGCTTCCAATACGCAGTATTTT. It is translated as CASTPASNTQYF.

This clone has a handful of counts. The V call is TRBV11-2, the J call TRBJ1-2; 7 bases align to TRBD1. With 5 bases clipped from V and 8 bases from J, the junction kept 5 bases outside the gene matches. The CDR3 contains 12 residues. Germline values: CDR1 SGHAT, CDR2 FQNNGV. CDR3 coding DNA: TGTGCCAGCAGCCGGCGGGACAGCGGCTACACCTTC. Its protein is CASSRRDSGYTF.

CDR3 DNA sequence: TGTGCCACCAGTCGCTGGGCGGGAAACACCGGGGAGCTGTTTTTT. Its translation: CATSRWAGNTGELFF. V and J are TRBV15 and TRBJ2-2, with D perhaps matching TRBD2 (6 bases). Germline-derived CDR1 and CDR2 are LNHNV and YYDKDF (reference sequence). The germline V and J ends were trimmed by 6 bases and 2 bases, with 13 bases remaining between them. This CDR3 has 15 amino acids.

The chain combines TRBV9 with TRBJ2-3, with TRBD1 as a possible D gene (5 bases). Looked up from germline, CDR1 is SGDLS and CDR2 is YYNGEE. The CDR3 loop spans 16 amino acids. The V gene lost 0 bases and the J gene lost 0 bases, with 11 bases spanning the gap. The CDR3, as DNA: TGTGCCAGCAGCGTAGTGAGGCAGGGAAGCACAGATACGCAGTATTTT. Translated: CASSVVRQGSTDTQYF.

This chain uses TRBV5-6 with TRBJ2-1, with 9 bases aligning to TRBD2. With V trimmed by 0 bases and J by 0 bases, 1 base remained unmatched. The CDR3 runs 16 residues. Germline CDR1 SGHDT, CDR2 YYEEEE. The CDR3 bases are TGTGCCAGCAGCTTGGAGACTAGCGGCTCCTACAATGAGCAGTTCTTC. Residues: CASSLETSGSYNEQFF.

This chain links TRBV27 with TRBJ2-2, with D possibly being TRBD1 or TRBD2 (5 bases each). Trimming took off 7 bases at V and 1 base at J, with 16 bases between the two ends. Germline values: CDR1 MNHEY, CDR2 SMNVEV (reference sequence). The length of the CDR3 is 16 residues. The CDR3 loop reads CASTRSGTVNTGELFF. CDR3 DNA: TGTGCCAGCACTCGTTCCGGGACGGTGAACACCGGGGAGCTGTTTTTT.

The rearrangement joins TRBV2 to TRBJ2-7, with D unresolved. CDR3 size: 12 residues. V dropped 6 bases and J dropped 6 bases, with 12 bases sitting between them. Germline loops: CDR1 SNHLY, CDR2 FYNNEI. DNA of the CDR3: TGTGCCAGCAGGCGGAACAATGGCGAGCAGTACTTC. Protein product: CASRRNNGEQYF.